The TCR beta chain under discussion was sequenced for a study of memory CD4+ T cells and cytomegalovirus serostatus. About the research overall: Healthy Belgian adult donors included about 10 CMV-positive and 24 CMV-negative people.

The sort gate was single viable CD3+CD4+CD8-CD45RO+ cells for memory CD4+ T cells. Original methodology: Out-of-frame sequences were removed, leaving 2 million to 2.5 million distinct TCRbeta sequences. Generated by immunoSEQ multiplex PCR, the TCRdb table keeps only in-frame clones and is missing some. V, J and clone size derive from that table, while D and trimming were established from the DNA sequence. The sample holds tens of thousands of clones, 70% to 85% seen once. Of note for this clone: Its matching antigen is unknown.

The germline V gene has CDR1 SGHRS and CDR2 YFSETQ. Trimming removed 0 bases at V and 2 bases at J, with 14 bases between. The CDR3 has 16 amino acids. Findings of the study overall: Median bootstrapped AUC for CMV status was about 0.95 originally, roughly 0.92 US-trained. The CMV-associated TCR signature appears largely within the CD4+ memory repertoire.

V and J are TRBV5-1 and TRBJ2-5, with D possibly TRBD2 on 5 matching bases. Material: memory CD4+ T cells from blood. The clonotype was recovered from an adult in good health and CMV-seronegative. CDR3 protein: CASSLATGTGQETQYF. Here the CDR3 DNA reads TGCGCCAGCAGCTTGGCCACCGGTACGGGACAAGAGACCCAGTACTTC.